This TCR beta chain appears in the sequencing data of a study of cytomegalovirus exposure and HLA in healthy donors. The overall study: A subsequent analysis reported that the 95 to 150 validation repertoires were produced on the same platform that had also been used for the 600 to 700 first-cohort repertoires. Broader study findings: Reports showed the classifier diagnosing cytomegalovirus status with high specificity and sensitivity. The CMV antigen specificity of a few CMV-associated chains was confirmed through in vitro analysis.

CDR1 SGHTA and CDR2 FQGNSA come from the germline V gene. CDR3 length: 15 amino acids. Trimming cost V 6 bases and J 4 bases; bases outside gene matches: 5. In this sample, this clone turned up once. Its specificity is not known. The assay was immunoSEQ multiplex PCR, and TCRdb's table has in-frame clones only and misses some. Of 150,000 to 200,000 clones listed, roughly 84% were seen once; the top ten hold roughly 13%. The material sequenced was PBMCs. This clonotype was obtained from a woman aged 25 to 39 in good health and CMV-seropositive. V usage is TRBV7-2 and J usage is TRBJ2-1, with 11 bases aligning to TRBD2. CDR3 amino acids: CASSSRTSGYNEQFF. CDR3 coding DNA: TGTGCCAGCAGTTCCAGGACTAGCGGGTACAATGAGCAGTTCTTC.